A selection of T cell receptor beta chains follows, all from one sample in a study of T cells in Graves' hyperthyroidism and ophthalmopathy. Via MiXCR, TCRdb re-called the multiplex PCR reads, giving one row per CDR3 protein. Of 650,000 to 750,000 distinct CDR3 sequences in the sample, around 15% were seen once. The sequencing input was blood. The receptors stem from a woman aged 18-29 years with Graves' hyperthyroidism. CDR3s include the opening cysteine and the closing phenylalanine or tryptophan. A D gene is named only where the DNA matches it firmly. Rows may omit the clone size; those that give it use once, few, many or a size class.

J gene: TRBJ2-7; clone size: NA; V gene: TRBV6-1; D gene: NA; CDR3 protein: CASRFGIQGSERYF; CDR3 DNA: TGTGCCAGCAGATTCGGAATCCAGGGGTCCGAGCGGTACTTC
J gene: TRBJ2-1; clone size: many; V gene: TRBV12-5; D gene: TRBD1; CDR3 protein: CASGFPRDRYNEQFF; CDR3 DNA: TGTGCTAGTGGTTTCCCTCGGGACAGGTACAATGAGCAGTTCTTC
J gene: TRBJ1-1; clone size: many; V gene: TRBV27; D gene: NA; CDR3 protein: CASSLKPWNTEAFF; CDR3 DNA: TGTGCCAGCAGTTTAAAGCCGTGGAACACTGAAGCTTTCTTT
J gene: TRBJ2-7; clone size: many; V gene: TRBV7-2; D gene: TRBD2; CDR3 protein: CASSLEASGRAISSYEQYF; CDR3 DNA: TGTGCCAGCAGCTTAGAAGCTAGCGGGAGGGCCATAAGCTCCTACGAGCAGTACTTC
J gene: TRBJ1-6; clone size: many; V gene: TRBV11-2; D gene: NA; CDR3 protein: CASSSQTDGNSPLHF; CDR3 DNA: TGTGCCAGCAGCTCCCAGACAGATGGGAATTCACCCCTCCACTTT
J gene: TRBJ2-1; clone size: many; V gene: TRBV11-2; D gene: TRBD2; CDR3 protein: CASSLDPSGRIHEQFF; CDR3 DNA: TGTGCCAGCAGCTTAGATCCTAGCGGGAGAATCCATGAGCAGTTCTTC
J gene: TRBJ1-6; clone size: NA; V gene: TRBV6-1; D gene: TRBD1; CDR3 protein: CASSPNLPGQGFSTYNSPLHF; CDR3 DNA: TGTGCCAGCAGCCCCAATCTACCGGGACAGGGGTTTTCGACCTATAATTCACCCCTCCACTTT
J gene: TRBJ2-1; clone size: NA; V gene: TRBV7-9; D gene: TRBD1; CDR3 protein: CASSPGTGNSYNEQFF; CDR3 DNA: TGTGCCAGCAGCCCCGGGACAGGGAATTCCTACAATGAGCAGTTCTTC
J gene: TRBJ2-1; clone size: many; V gene: TRBV2; D gene: TRBD2; CDR3 protein: CASSEARLAGHNEQFF; CDR3 DNA: TGTGCCAGCAGTGAAGCGCGACTAGCCGGCCACAATGAGCAGTTCTTC
J gene: TRBJ1-5; clone size: many; V gene: TRBV2; D gene: NA; CDR3 protein: CASRQQYNQPQHF; CDR3 DNA: TGTGCCAGCAGACAACAGTACAATCAGCCCCAGCATTTT
J gene: TRBJ2-1; clone size: many; V gene: TRBV6-2/TRBV6-3; D gene: TRBD2; CDR3 protein: CASSYQSSGRANEQFF; CDR3 DNA: TGTGCCAGCAGTTACCAATCTAGCGGGAGGGCAAATGAGCAGTTCTTC
J gene: TRBJ2-1; clone size: NA; V gene: TRBV5-5; D gene: NA; CDR3 protein: CASSLPVSPTKVEGSYNEQFF; CDR3 DNA: TGTGCCAGCAGCTTGCCCGTTAGCCCAACCAAGGTCGAGGGCTCCTACAATGAGCAGTTCTTC
J gene: TRBJ2-3; clone size: many; V gene: TRBV14; D gene: TRBD1; CDR3 protein: CASSRTGEYDTQYF; CDR3 DNA: TGTGCCAGCAGCCGGACAGGGGAATACGATACGCAGTATTTT
J gene: TRBJ2-3; clone size: few; V gene: TRBV20-1; D gene: NA; CDR3 protein: CSALLLGLPPDTQYF; CDR3 DNA: TGCAGTGCCCTACTACTAGGACTACCTCCCGATACGCAGTATTTT
J gene: TRBJ2-1; clone size: few; V gene: TRBV6-2/TRBV6-3; D gene: TRBD2; CDR3 protein: CASSYSTSGSPVDEQFF; CDR3 DNA: TGTGCCAGCAGTTACTCGACTAGCGGGAGCCCCGTCGATGAGCAGTTCTTC
J gene: TRBJ1-2; clone size: NA; V gene: TRBV19; D gene: NA; CDR3 protein: CASSREAGTGNYGYTF; CDR3 DNA: TGTGCCAGTAGTAGAGAAGCCGGGACGGGGAACTATGGCTACACCTTC
J gene: TRBJ2-5; clone size: NA; V gene: TRBV30; D gene: NA; CDR3 protein: CAWSLYLPGTETQYF; CDR3 DNA: TGTGCCTGGAGTTTATATCTCCCCGGGACGGAGACCCAGTACTTC
J gene: TRBJ2-2; clone size: many; V gene: TRBV3-1; D gene: NA; CDR3 protein: CASSQPWNTGELFF; CDR3 DNA: TGTGCCAGCAGCCAACCTTGGAACACCGGGGAGCTGTTTTTT
J gene: TRBJ2-1; clone size: many; V gene: TRBV12-3/TRBV12-4; D gene: TRBD1; CDR3 protein: CASSPGQGIDEQFF; CDR3 DNA: TGTGCCAGTTCCCCGGGACAGGGGATCGATGAGCAGTTCTTC
J gene: TRBJ2-2; clone size: NA; V gene: TRBV27; D gene: NA; CDR3 protein: CASQRAGELFF; CDR3 DNA: TGTGCCAGCCAGCGGGCCGGGGAGCTGTTTTTT
J gene: TRBJ2-1; clone size: many; V gene: TRBV7-9; D gene: TRBD1; CDR3 protein: CASSPPPRDRSYNEQFF; CDR3 DNA: TGTGCCAGCAGCCCCCCTCCCCGGGACAGATCCTACAATGAGCAGTTCTTC
J gene: TRBJ2-3; clone size: many; V gene: TRBV11-2; D gene: NA; CDR3 protein: CASSLRERGPDTQYF; CDR3 DNA: TGTGCCAGCAGCTTAAGGGAGAGGGGTCCAGATACGCAGTATTTT
J gene: TRBJ2-7; clone size: few; V gene: TRBV28; D gene: TRBD2; CDR3 protein: CASSFGGASGRPRYEQYF; CDR3 DNA: TGTGCCAGCAGTTTTGGGGGGGCTAGCGGGAGGCCCCGCTACGAGCAGTACTTC
J gene: TRBJ2-1; clone size: few; V gene: TRBV9; D gene: TRBD2; CDR3 protein: CASSVEVAGTYNEQFF; CDR3 DNA: TGTGCCAGCAGCGTAGAAGTAGCGGGGACCTACAATGAGCAGTTCTTC
J gene: TRBJ1-3; clone size: NA; V gene: TRBV6-2/TRBV6-3; D gene: NA; CDR3 protein: CASRTSSGNTIYF; CDR3 DNA: TGTGCCAGCAGGACGAGCTCTGGAAACACCATATATTTT
J gene: TRBJ2-7; clone size: many; V gene: TRBV27; D gene: TRBD1; CDR3 protein: CASITDRGLEQYF; CDR3 DNA: TGTGCCAGCATAACGGACAGGGGGCTCGAGCAGTACTTC
J gene: TRBJ1-1; clone size: many; V gene: TRBV5-1; D gene: NA; CDR3 protein: CASSLALGSTEAFF; CDR3 DNA: TGCGCCAGCAGCTTGGCGCTGGGGAGCACTGAAGCTTTCTTT
J gene: TRBJ1-2; clone size: NA; V gene: TRBV12-3/TRBV12-4; D gene: TRBD1; CDR3 protein: CASRTRTGAYGYTF; CDR3 DNA: TGTGCCAGCAGGACTAGGACAGGGGCCTATGGCTACACCTTC
J gene: TRBJ2-7; clone size: many; V gene: TRBV20-1; D gene: NA; CDR3 protein: CSARWGSYEQYF; CDR3 DNA: TGCAGTGCTAGGTGGGGGTCCTACGAGCAGTACTTC
J gene: TRBJ2-3; clone size: NA; V gene: TRBV7-8; D gene: TRBD2; CDR3 protein: CASSGRDLAGVYGTDTQYF; CDR3 DNA: TGTGCCAGCAGCGGCAGGGATCTAGCGGGAGTATACGGCACAGATACGCAGTATTTT
J gene: TRBJ1-1; clone size: many; V gene: TRBV14; D gene: NA; CDR3 protein: CASSQEGQGGAEAFF; CDR3 DNA: TGTGCCAGCAGCCAAGAAGGCCAGGGCGGTGCTGAAGCTTTCTTT
J gene: TRBJ2-3; clone size: many; V gene: TRBV6-1; D gene: NA; CDR3 protein: CASSYTRDTDTQYF; CDR3 DNA: TGTGCCAGCAGTTATACTAGAGACACAGATACGCAGTATTTT
J gene: TRBJ2-7; clone size: many; V gene: TRBV11-3; D gene: TRBD2; CDR3 protein: CASSFSTSTYEQYF; CDR3 DNA: TGTGCCAGCAGCTTTTCGACTAGCACATACGAGCAGTACTTC
J gene: TRBJ2-2; clone size: many; V gene: TRBV6-1; D gene: NA; CDR3 protein: CATLWPDTGELFF; CDR3 DNA: TGTGCCACCCTTTGGCCGGACACCGGGGAGCTGTTTTTT
J gene: TRBJ2-2; clone size: once; V gene: TRBV14; D gene: NA; CDR3 protein: CASSQEPTGLAGELFF; CDR3 DNA: TGTGCCAGCAGCCAAGAGCCCACAGGGTTGGCCGGGGAGCTGTTTTTT
J gene: TRBJ2-1; clone size: NA; V gene: TRBV5-1; D gene: NA; CDR3 protein: CASSLGVRDSYNEQFF; CDR3 DNA: TGCGCCAGCAGCTTGGGGGTAAGGGATTCCTACAATGAGCAGTTCTTC
J gene: TRBJ2-1; clone size: many; V gene: TRBV7-9; D gene: TRBD1; CDR3 protein: CASSLGQGTNEQFF; CDR3 DNA: TGTGCCAGCAGCCTCGGACAGGGCACCAATGAGCAGTTCTTC
J gene: TRBJ2-3; clone size: many; V gene: TRBV20-1; D gene: NA; CDR3 protein: CSARGPPDTQYF; CDR3 DNA: TGCAGTGCTCGGGGCCCCCCAGATACGCAGTATTTT
J gene: TRBJ2-5; clone size: NA; V gene: TRBV12-3/TRBV12-4; D gene: NA; CDR3 protein: CASGDLRETQYF; CDR3 DNA: TGTGCCAGTGGCGACCTCCGGGAGACCCAGTACTTC
J gene: TRBJ2-1; clone size: NA; V gene: TRBV7-3; D gene: NA; CDR3 protein: CASSLNLGAQFF; CDR3 DNA: TGTGCCAGCAGCTTAAATCTGGGCGCGCAGTTCTTC
J gene: TRBJ2-7; clone size: NA; V gene: TRBV15; D gene: TRBD1; CDR3 protein: CATSRKQGAPYEQYF; CDR3 DNA: TGTGCCACCAGCAGAAAACAGGGGGCTCCCTACGAGCAGTACTTC
J gene: TRBJ2-7; clone size: many; V gene: TRBV27; D gene: NA; CDR3 protein: CASSPWDSATWVGEQYF; CDR3 DNA: TGTGCCAGCAGTCCTTGGGACTCGGCCACCTGGGTGGGGGAGCAGTACTTC
J gene: TRBJ2-1; clone size: NA; V gene: TRBV7-3; D gene: NA; CDR3 protein: CASSSSPYEQFF; CDR3 DNA: TGTGCCAGCAGCTCCTCCCCCTATGAGCAGTTCTTC
J gene: TRBJ1-5; clone size: NA; V gene: TRBV24-1; D gene: NA; CDR3 protein: CATSEGSSHNQPQHF; CDR3 DNA: TGTGCCACCAGTGAAGGATCTTCCCACAATCAGCCCCAGCATTTT
J gene: TRBJ2-7; clone size: NA; V gene: TRBV12-3/TRBV12-4; D gene: NA; CDR3 protein: CASSISGYYEQYF; CDR3 DNA: TGTGCCAGCAGCATCTCGGGGTACTACGAGCAGTACTTC
J gene: TRBJ2-1; clone size: NA; V gene: TRBV9; D gene: TRBD2; CDR3 protein: CASSIGTSGSPVSYNEQFF; CDR3 DNA: TGTGCCAGCAGCATTGGGACTAGCGGGAGCCCCGTCTCCTACAATGAGCAGTTCTTC
J gene: TRBJ2-4; clone size: many; V gene: TRBV13; D gene: TRBD2; CDR3 protein: CASSLGAGGGNIQYF; CDR3 DNA: TGTGCCAGCAGCTTAGGAGCGGGAGGGGGAAACATTCAGTACTTC
J gene: TRBJ1-5; clone size: NA; V gene: TRBV19; D gene: TRBD1; CDR3 protein: CASSITGVNGQPQHF; CDR3 DNA: TGTGCCAGTAGTATTACAGGGGTTAACGGTCAGCCCCAGCATTTT
J gene: TRBJ2-3; clone size: few; V gene: TRBV20-1; D gene: NA; CDR3 protein: CSATEGGSTDTQYF; CDR3 DNA: TGCAGTGCGACCGAGGGCGGTAGCACAGATACGCAGTATTTT
J gene: TRBJ1-2; clone size: NA; V gene: TRBV18; D gene: NA; CDR3 protein: CASSPELTQGNYGYTF; CDR3 DNA: TGTGCCAGCTCACCAGAGCTAACACAGGGTAACTATGGCTACACCTTC
J gene: TRBJ2-3; clone size: many; V gene: TRBV12-3/TRBV12-4; D gene: NA; CDR3 protein: CASSLTRQSYTDTQYF; CDR3 DNA: TGTGCCAGCAGTTTAACTAGACAGTCCTACACAGATACGCAGTATTTT